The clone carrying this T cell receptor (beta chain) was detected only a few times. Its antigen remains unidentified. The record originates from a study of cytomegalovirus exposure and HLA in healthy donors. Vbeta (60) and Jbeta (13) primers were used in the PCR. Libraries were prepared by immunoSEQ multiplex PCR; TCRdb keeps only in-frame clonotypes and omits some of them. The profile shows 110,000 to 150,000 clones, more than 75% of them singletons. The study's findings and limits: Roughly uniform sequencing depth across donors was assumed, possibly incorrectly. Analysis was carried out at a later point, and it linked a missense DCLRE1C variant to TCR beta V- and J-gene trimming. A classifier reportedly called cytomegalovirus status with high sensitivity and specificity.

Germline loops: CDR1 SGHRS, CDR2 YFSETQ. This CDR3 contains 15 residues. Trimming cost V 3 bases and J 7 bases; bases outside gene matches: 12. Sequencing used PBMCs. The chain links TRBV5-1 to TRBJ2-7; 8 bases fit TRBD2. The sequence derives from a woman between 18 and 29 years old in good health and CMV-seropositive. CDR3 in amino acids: CASSYGLAAFGEQYF. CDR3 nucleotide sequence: TGCGCCAGCAGCTACGGACTAGCCGCTTTCGGGGAGCAGTACTTC.